This T cell receptor (beta chain) comes out of a study of neoadjuvant anti-PD-1 for oral cavity cancer. On this clone: Its antigen is still unknown.

V was cut by 5 bases and J by 7 bases, with 6 bases left in between. Germline V gene sequence: CDR1 MNHNS, CDR2 SASEGT. This CDR3 contains 11 residues. Study results and caveats: Only three patients per response group were TCR-analyzed; validation needed.

The repertoire was sequenced with immunoSEQ multiplex PCR; TCRdb's copy has only in-frame clones and lacks some. The sample records about 14,000 clones, 60% to 80% being singletons. Patients had HPV-negative, locally advanced oral cavity squamous cell carcinoma. The rearrangement uses TRBV6-1 and TRBJ1-5, with no clear D. Sequences were derived from PBMCs, sampled before nivolumab (anti-PD-1) treatment. The sequence derives from a person aged 40-85 years with oral cavity squamous cell carcinoma. The CDR3 DNA reads TGTGCCAGCAGTACCCCCCAGCCCCAGCATTTT. Protein: CASSTPQPQHF.